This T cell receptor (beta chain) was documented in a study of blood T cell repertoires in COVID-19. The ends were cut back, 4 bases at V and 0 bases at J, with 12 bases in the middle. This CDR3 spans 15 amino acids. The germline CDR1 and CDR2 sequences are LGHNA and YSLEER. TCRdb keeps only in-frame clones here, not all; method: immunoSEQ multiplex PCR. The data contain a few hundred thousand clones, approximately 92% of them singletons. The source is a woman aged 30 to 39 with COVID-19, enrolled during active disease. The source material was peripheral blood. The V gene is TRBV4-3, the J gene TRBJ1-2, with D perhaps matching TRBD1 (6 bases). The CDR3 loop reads CASSRGTPSNYGYTF. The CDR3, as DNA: TGCGCCAGCAGCCGAGGGACACCTTCTAACTATGGCTACACCTTC.